This entry lists 32 T cell receptor beta chains sequenced from one sample in a study of T cells after yellow fever vaccination. Using its own MiXCR run on the 5' RACE reads, TCRdb lists one record per CDR3 protein. The sample includes around 140,000 distinct CDR3 sequences, 6.6% of them seen just once. Sequences were derived from CD4+ T cells sorted from PBMCs, sampled 10 days after the yellow fever booster vaccination. The origin of the receptors is a man aged 30-40 years who received the YFV17D yellow fever vaccine.

This clonotype was recorded many times. J is TRBJ1-2 and V is TRBV19; 7 bases agree with TRBD1. The CDR3 consists of 12 residues. Germline V gene data show CDR1 as LNHDA and CDR2 as SQIVND (reference sequence). Trimming at V came to 9 bases and at J to 4 bases, leaving 5 bases not matched to a gene. Here the CDR3 reads CASEGQTYGYTF. DNA of the CDR3: TGTGCCAGCGAGGGACAGACCTATGGCTACACCTTC.

There are many counts of this clonotype. The chain carries TRBV19 and TRBJ2-7, with D possibly being TRBD1 (6 bases). The CDR3 consists of 14 residues. The V end lost 4 bases, the J end lost 1 base, and 11 bases lay between the germline ends. The germline gives CDR1 LNHDA, CDR2 SQIVND (reference sequence). The CDR3 here is CASSTKQGSYEQYF. The DNA of the CDR3 is TGTGCCAGTAGTACGAAACAGGGTTCCTACGAGCAGTACTTC.

This clonotype was observed at least ten times. This chain joins TRBV6-2 or TRBV6-3 and TRBJ2-3; D remains unclear. CDR3 length equals 12 residues. V lost 6 bases and J lost 8, with 12 bases in between. CDR1 is MNHEY, CDR2 SVGEGT, per germline. Here the CDR3 reads CASSPQLITQYF. The CDR3 DNA follows: TGTGCCAGCAGCCCTCAACTGATTACGCAGTATTTT.

This clonotype was counted many times. The chain recombines TRBV10-3 with TRBJ2-1; TRBD2 matches at 10 bases. Germline V gene lookup returns CDR1 ENHRY and CDR2 SYGVKD. The length of the CDR3 is 17 residues. The trim removed 0 bases at V and 5 bases at J, leaving 7 bases unmatched. CDR3 DNA sequence: TGTGCCATCAGTGAGTCGCTGCTAGCGGGAGAGCACAATGAGCAGTTCTTC. It is translated as CAISESLLAGEHNEQFF.

This clonotype was counted many times. The genes are TRBV27 and TRBJ2-2, with TRBD2 matching 8 bases. The CDR3 is 17 amino acids. Trimming removed 3 bases from V and 0 bases from J; junction bases left unmatched: 6. Germline V gives CDR1 MNHEY, CDR2 SMNVEV (reference sequence). The CDR3 loop is CASSFRASGSNTGELFF. The CDR3 DNA reads TGTGCCAGCAGTTTCCGGGCTAGCGGGTCGAACACCGGGGAGCTGTTTTTT.

This clonotype was observed many times. For the CDR3, the DNA is TGTGCCAGCAGCTTAGCCTTCCTTGGCACAGATACGCAGTATTTT. Encoded protein: CASSLAFLGTDTQYF. The chain couples TRBV7-9 to TRBJ2-3; D ambiguous. Deletions cut 0 bases from V and 1 base from J, with 8 bases between. CDR1 is SEHNR, CDR2 FQNEAQ, per germline (reference sequence). The CDR3 consists of 15 residues.

This clonotype was counted at least ten times. The chain carries TRBV18 and TRBJ2-1, with 8 positions matching TRBD2. This CDR3 region has 16 residues. Germline-derived CDR1 and CDR2 are KGHSH and LQKENI. J gave up 5 bases and V 2 bases, and 8 bases lay outside the gene matches. The CDR3 sequence is CASSPTSQRGNNEQFF. The CDR3 DNA reads as TGTGCCAGCTCACCAACGTCCCAGCGGGGGAACAATGAGCAGTTCTTC.

This clonotype has a count of ten or more. The V call is TRBV24-1, the J call TRBJ2-1; TRBD1 matches 8 bases. The CDR3 spans 14 residues. In germline, CDR1 is KGHDR, CDR2 SFDVKD. J was trimmed by 6 bases and V by 4 bases; bases with no gene match: 4. CDR3 loop: CATSDPGQGNEQFF. CDR3 DNA: TGTGCCACCAGTGACCCCGGACAGGGCAATGAGCAGTTCTTC.

This clonotype was recorded only once. Since a much larger clone is just one base distant, this may be a read error. For the CDR3, the DNA is TGTGCTAGTGGTAGGGCCCTAAAGGGGGTTCTAACTAATGAAAAACTGTTTTTT. Translated: CASGRALKGVLTNEKLFF. The chain combines TRBV12-5 with TRBJ1-4; D might be TRBD1 (6 bases). CDR1 is LGHNT and CDR2 is FRNRAP in the germline V gene. V shed 5 bases and J shed 1 base, with 20 bases lying between them. The CDR3 sequence is 18 residues long.

At least ten counts were recorded for this clonotype. The rearrangement joins TRBV12-3 or TRBV12-4 to TRBJ2-4; possible D gene TRBD2, 6 bases. The CDR3 has 14 amino acids. Trimming took 7 bases from V and 4 from J, leaving 14 bases between them. CDR3 DNA sequence: TGTGCCAGCACTCGCGGGGAGTTGAAAAACATTCAGTACTTC. Encoded protein: CASTRGELKNIQYF.

This clonotype was recorded many times. This chain joins TRBV5-1 and TRBJ2-7, with 9 bases identical to TRBD1. The length of the CDR3 is 15 residues. V shed 4 bases, J shed 7 bases, and the junction held 12 bases outside the gene matches. Looked up from germline, CDR1 is SGHRS and CDR2 is YFSETQ. CDR3 DNA: TGCGCCAGCAGCGCAACCCCCGGGACAGGGTCTGAGCAGTACTTC. Its translation: CASSATPGTGSEQYF.

This clonotype appeared many times. The V gene is TRBV7-2, the J gene TRBJ2-5; 7 bases agree with TRBD2. V lost 2 bases and J lost 1; bases outside the gene matches: 4. The CDR3 is 15 residues long. The V gene's germline CDR1 is SGHTA and CDR2 FQGNSA. The CDR3 nucleotides are TGTGCCAGCAGCTTACAGAGCGGGACCCAAGAGACCCAGTACTTC. Translated: CASSLQSGTQETQYF.

This clonotype was picked up many times. V is TRBV21-1 and J is TRBJ2-3; TRBD1 is the table's D call, not checked against the DNA. TRBV21-1 is a pseudogene. The CDR3 consists of 14 residues. In DNA, the CDR3 is TGTGCCAGCAGCCTGGGGGGCGAAACAGATACGCAGTATTTT. This codes for CASSLGGETDTQYF.

This clonotype showed up just once. Possible read error: a much larger clone is one base away. The V call is TRBV20-1, the J call TRBJ2-3, with unresolved D. The V gene lost 5 bases and the J gene lost 6 bases, with 9 bases spanning the gap. The CDR3 has 11 residues. CDR1 is DFQATT, CDR2 SNEGSKA, per germline (reference sequence). CDR3 sequence reads: CSAGCLDTQYF. The DNA for the CDR3 is TGCAGTGCTGGTTGTTTGGATACGCAGTATTTT.

This clonotype came up many times. The chain joins TRBV6-1 to TRBJ1-6; the D is unclear. V lost 7 bases and J 7 bases, leaving 11 bases between the germline ends. Germline V gene data show CDR1 as MNHNS and CDR2 as SASEGT. CDR3 length equals 13 residues. CDR3 amino acids: CASKDPGNSPLHF. The CDR3 nucleotides are TGTGCCAGCAAGGACCCGGGGAATTCACCCCTCCACTTT.

In regard to this clonotype: At one boundary the junction diverges from the germline segment, which might be a read error. The chain couples TRBV5-1 to TRBJ2-7, with D perhaps given as TRBD1 or TRBD2 (5 bases each). The CDR3 is made up of 16 amino acids. The V gene's germline CDR1 is SGHRS and CDR2 YFSETQ. The CDR3 here is CASSRDPQHYYYEQNF. The CDR3 DNA is TGCGCCAGCAGCAGGGACCCCCAGCACTACTACTACGAGCAGAACTTC.

This clonotype was found many times. This chain connects TRBV28 to TRBJ2-5, with a tentative D call TRBD2 (6 bases). The CDR3 totals 14 residues. Trimming removed 7 bases from V and 4 bases from J, with 16 bases in between. Germline assignment: CDR1 MDHEN and CDR2 SYDVKM. The CDR3 protein is CASTGRKLSETQYF. The CDR3 DNA is TGTGCCAGCACGGGGAGGAAATTGTCAGAGACCCAGTACTTC.

This clonotype was counted many times. The chain joins TRBV11-2 to TRBJ2-1, with D unclear. Between the trimmed V and J ends, which lost 3 bases and 6 bases, there was a span of 9 bases. CDR3 length equals 13 residues. Germline-derived CDR1 and CDR2 are SGHAT and FQNNGV. CDR3 nucleotides: TGTGCCAGCAGCTTTGGTTTTTCCAATGAGCAGTTCTTC. Translating it yields CASSFGFSNEQFF.

This clonotype has at least ten counts. This sequence joins TRBV7-2 and TRBJ2-5, with 7 bases matching TRBD2. Germline loops: CDR1 SGHTA, CDR2 FQGNSA. The length of the CDR3 is 15 residues. With 5 bases clipped from V and 0 bases from J, the junction kept 6 bases outside the gene matches. CDR3 protein: CASSPSGRYQETQYF. The CDR3 DNA reads TGTGCCAGCAGCCCTAGCGGCCGTTACCAAGAGACCCAGTACTTC.

The sample holds many counts of this clonotype. The gene calls are TRBV7-8 and TRBJ2-7; perhaps TRBD1 as D (5 bases). Per germline, CDR1 SGHVS and CDR2 FQNEAQ. The CDR3 covers 19 residues. Between the trimmed V and J ends, which lost 5 bases and 9 bases, there was a span of 35 bases. As DNA, the CDR3 is TGTGCCAGCAGCACCCCGCTGGTCGACAGCCCCCGATCCGGTTCTGCGCAGTACTTC. It codes for CASSTPLVDSPRSGSAQYF. Together with reference TRBV7-8 and TRBJ2-7, the CDR3 gives the full variable domain: GAGVSQSPRYKVAKRGQDVALRCDPISGHVSLFWYQQALGQGPEFLTYFQNEAQLDKSGLPSDRFFAERPEGSVSTLKIQRTQQEDSAVYLCASSTPLVDSPRSGSAQYFGPGTRLTVT.

This clonotype was picked up many times. The V gene is TRBV20-1, the J gene TRBJ2-7; D call uncertain. Germline CDR1 reads DFQATT; CDR2 reads SNEGSKA (reference sequence). V was pared by 1 base and J by 6 bases, with 16 bases between. CDR3 size: 14 residues. As DNA, the CDR3 is TGCAGTGCTAGAGTTGGCTCGCCATACTCCGAGCAGTACTTC. Its translation is CSARVGSPYSEQYF.

This clonotype was detected many times. The chain recombines TRBV6-2 or TRBV6-3 with TRBJ1-2; D unclear. V shed 5 bases and J shed 4 bases, with 5 bases lying between them. This CDR3 has 11 amino acids. CDR1 MNHEY and CDR2 SVGEGT come from the germline V gene. CDR3 loop: CASSPSYGYTF. For the CDR3, the DNA is TGTGCCAGCAGTCCCAGCTATGGCTACACCTTC.

J is TRBJ2-7 and V is TRBV6-2 or TRBV6-3; 8 bases are a match to TRBD2. Germline V gives CDR1 MNHEY, CDR2 SVGEGT. With V trimmed by 7 bases and J by 4 bases, 12 bases remained unmatched. The CDR3 sequence is 15 residues long. The CDR3 DNA follows: TGTGCCAGCACTGACTTGACTAGCGAGGTGTACGAGCAGTACTTC. Its protein product is CASTDLTSEVYEQYF.

The chain uses TRBV5-4 and TRBJ2-3, with D maybe TRBD2 (5 bases). This CDR3 region has 14 residues. Trimming took off 2 bases at V and 4 bases at J, with 11 bases between the two ends. In germline, CDR1 is SGHNT, CDR2 YYREEE (reference sequence). CDR3 protein: CASSFRGPSDTQYF. CDR3 nucleotide sequence: TGTGCCAGCAGCTTTCGAGGGCCATCAGATACGCAGTATTTT.

With respect to this clonotype: It is likely a read error, because the conserved phenylalanine at the end of the CDR3 is missing. This rearrangement joins TRBV27 to TRBJ2-1; D is ambiguous. Germline loops: CDR1 MNHEY, CDR2 SMNVEV (reference sequence). This CDR3 spans 13 amino acids. Trimming removed 3 bases at V and 7 bases at J, with 10 bases between. The CDR3 DNA follows: TGTGCCAGCAGTTTTTCCCGCCAAAATGAGCAGTTCTTA. Translating gives CASSFSRQNEQFL.

The V call is TRBV5-4, the J call TRBJ2-2, with 9 bases that match TRBD1. The CDR3 is 13 residues long. V lost 4 bases, J lost 13 bases, and 8 bases stayed unmatched. The germline CDR1 and CDR2 sequences are SGHNT and YYREEE (reference sequence). CDR3 protein: CASSRQGDLGLFF. In nucleotides, the CDR3 is TGTGCCAGCAGCCGACAGGGGGATTTAGGGCTGTTTTTT.

This clonotype has ten or more counts. This chain joins TRBV4-3 and TRBJ2-5, with D perhaps matching TRBD1 or TRBD2 (5 bases each). Germline V CDR1 and CDR2: LGHNA, YSLEER. The CDR3 has 14 residues. Trimming left V 0 bases short and J 5 bases short, with 10 bases between. The CDR3 region has the DNA TGCGCCAGCAGCCAAGAGAACAGGAGGGAGACCCAGTACTTC. The encoded protein is CASSQENRRETQYF.

The table lists this clonotype with many counts. This sequence joins TRBV29-1 and TRBJ2-7; the match to TRBD1 covers 7 bases. This CDR3 spans 12 amino acids. The V gene end was trimmed by 7 bases and the J gene end by 0 bases; junction bases not matched to a gene: 3. In germline, CDR1 is SQVTM, CDR2 ANQGSEA. CDR3 amino acids: CSAGQHSYEQYF. The CDR3 DNA follows: TGCAGCGCGGGACAGCACTCCTACGAGCAGTACTTC.

This clonotype was seen repeatedly, ten times or more. V is TRBV10-1 and J is TRBJ2-3; 7 bases map to TRBD2. Germline loops: CDR1 WNHNN, CDR2 SYGVQD (reference sequence). The CDR3 extends over 17 amino acids. After removal of 6 bases from V and 4 bases from J, the junction contained 16 bases not matched to a gene. The CDR3 DNA reads TGCGCCAGCAGCCGCTCCCAGGCTAGCGGTACTCCAGATACGCAGTATTTT. Translating it yields CASSRSQASGTPDTQYF.

This clonotype was detected many times. The gene calls are TRBV9 and TRBJ2-7; D uncertain. The CDR3 extends over 15 amino acids. With 4 bases removed from V and 7 bases from J, the gap between germline ends came to 21 bases. CDR1 is SGDLS and CDR2 is YYNGEE in the germline V gene. CDR3 nucleotides: TGTGCCAGCAGCCCTTCGACTTCGGCCGCAGAGGAGCAGTACTTC. It translates to CASSPSTSAAEEQYF.

This clonotype has a count of ten or more. The gene calls are TRBV20-1 and TRBJ1-1; tentative D call: TRBD1 (5 bases). The V end was cut by 6 bases, the J end by 0 bases, with 17 bases between. The V gene's germline CDR1 is DFQATT and CDR2 SNEGSKA (reference sequence). The CDR3 sequence is 15 residues long. CDR3 in DNA: TGCAGTGCCCCTTGGGGGACCGTCATGAACACTGAAGCTTTCTTT. It encodes CSAPWGTVMNTEAFF.

This clonotype was observed at least ten times. This chain connects TRBV5-1 to TRBJ1-2; D is possibly TRBD1 (5 bases). Germline V CDR1 and CDR2: SGHRS, YFSETQ. V lost 5 bases to trimming and J lost 3 bases, with 17 bases between them. The CDR3 contains 15 residues. The CDR3 protein is CASRKRDSSDYGYTF. CDR3 nucleotides: TGCGCCAGCAGAAAACGAGACAGTTCTGACTATGGCTACACCTTC.